This entry lists 8 T cell receptor beta chains sequenced from one sample in a study of beta chain features in type 1 diabetes. TCRB transcripts that were expressed got sequenced, as all of the isolated RNA had been reverse transcribed. The repertoire was sequenced with immunoSEQ multiplex PCR; TCRdb's copy has only in-frame clones and lacks some. The data show 350,000 to 450,000 clones, more than 13% seen once. Sequencing input: naive CD4+ T cells from blood. These receptors were obtained from a woman aged 18-29 years in good health.

The chain employs TRBV6-5 and TRBJ1-2; D is perhaps TRBD1 (6 bases). Trimming removed 8 bases from V and 5 bases from J, with 15 bases in between. Germline values: CDR1 MNHEY, CDR2 SVGAGI. CDR3 length: 13 residues. CDR3 DNA sequence: TGTGCCAGCTCTTTCGGGGGGGCTTATGGCTACACCTTC. Its translation is CASSFGGAYGYTF.

The chain employs TRBV5-6 and TRBJ2-7, with 8 bases aligning to TRBD1. The germline V gene encodes CDR1 SGHDT and CDR2 YYEEEE. The length of the CDR3 is 15 residues. V was pared by 2 bases and J by 7 bases, with 11 bases of the junction left unmatched. CDR3 protein: CASSFRTGFPGEQYF. CDR3 nucleotides: TGTGCCAGCAGCTTTCGGACAGGGTTCCCCGGAGAGCAGTACTTC.

This clone was seen a few times. The V and J genes are TRBV2 and TRBJ1-1; D perhaps matches TRBD1 (5 bases). V was clipped by 7 bases and J by 3 bases, with 12 bases between them. Germline values: CDR1 SNHLY, CDR2 FYNNEI. The CDR3 has 13 residues. CDR3: CASIGEAYTEAFF. The CDR3 bases are TGTGCCAGCATAGGGGAGGCGTACACTGAAGCTTTCTTT.

This clone was seen only a few times. The germline gene is not matched at one end of the junction; a read error may be the cause. This chain links TRBV14 with TRBJ2-7; D remains unclear. Germline assignment: CDR1 SGHDN and CDR2 FVKESK. The CDR3 is 12 amino acids. In DNA form, the CDR3 reads TGTGCCAGCAGCCCAACAGTCTCCGTACCAAACTTC. Its protein product is CASSPTVSVPNF.

This clone turned up a few times. This rearrangement joins TRBV4-1 to TRBJ2-7, with 11 bases identical to TRBD1. Germline V gives CDR1 MGHRA, CDR2 YSYEKL. The CDR3 contains 15 residues. J lost 3 bases, V lost 0 bases, and 1 base had no gene match. The CDR3 here is CASSQEGTGGYEQYF. CDR3 DNA sequence: TGCGCCAGCAGCCAAGAGGGGACAGGGGGCTACGAGCAGTACTTC.

This clone was seen a few times. The V gene is TRBV29-1, the J gene TRBJ2-3; D call uncertain. The CDR3 extends over 12 amino acids. The germline V and J ends were trimmed by 4 bases and 10 bases, with 15 bases remaining between them. From germline, CDR1 is SQVTM and CDR2 ANQGSEA. CDR3 DNA sequence: TGCAGCGTTGCTACCAGCGTTTGGGCGCAGTATTTT. Protein product: CSVATSVWAQYF.

This chain uses TRBV4-3 with TRBJ1-1, with D hard to call. Germline values: CDR1 LGHNA, CDR2 YSLEER. The CDR3 has 13 residues. V dropped 7 bases and J dropped 4 bases, with 13 bases sitting between them. The CDR3 bases are TGCGCCAGCAAGATCGCGGGAGGCACTGAAGCTTTCTTT. Translating it yields CASKIAGGTEAFF.

The CDR3 sequence is CASSVQGPYEQYF. Written as DNA, the CDR3 is TGTGCCAGCAGTGTTCAGGGCCCCTACGAGCAGTACTTC. This chain joins TRBV2 and TRBJ2-7; D may be TRBD1 (5 bases). V was cut by 4 bases and J by 2 bases, with 9 bases left in between. Germline V CDR1 and CDR2: SNHLY, FYNNEI. The CDR3 has 13 residues.